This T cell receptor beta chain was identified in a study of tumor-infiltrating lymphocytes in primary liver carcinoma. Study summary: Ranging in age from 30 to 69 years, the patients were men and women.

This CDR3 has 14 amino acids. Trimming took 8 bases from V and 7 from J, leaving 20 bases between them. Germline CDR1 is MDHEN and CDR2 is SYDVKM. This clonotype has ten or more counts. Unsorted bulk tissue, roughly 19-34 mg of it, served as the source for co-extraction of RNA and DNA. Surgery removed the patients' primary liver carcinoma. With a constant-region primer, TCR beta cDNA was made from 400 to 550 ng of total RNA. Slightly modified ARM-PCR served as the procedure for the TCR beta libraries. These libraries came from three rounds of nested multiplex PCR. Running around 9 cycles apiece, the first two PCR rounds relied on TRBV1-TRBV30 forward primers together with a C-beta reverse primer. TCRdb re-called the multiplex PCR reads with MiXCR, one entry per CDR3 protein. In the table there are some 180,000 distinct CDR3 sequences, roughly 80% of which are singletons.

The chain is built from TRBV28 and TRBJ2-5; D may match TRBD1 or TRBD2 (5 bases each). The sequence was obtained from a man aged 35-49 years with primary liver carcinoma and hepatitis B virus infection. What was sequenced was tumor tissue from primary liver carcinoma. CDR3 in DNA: TGTGCCAGCTCTTATTCCGGGGCCCCAGGGACCCAGTACTTC. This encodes CASSYSGAPGTQYF.